This passage covers 27 T cell receptor beta chains from one sample sequenced in a study of T cell repertoires in cytomegalovirus infection. The antigens of these receptors remain unknown. TCRdb reprocessed the reads with MiXCR, giving one entry per CDR3 protein. The sample contains 750,000 to 900,000 distinct CDR3 sequences, under 35% of which appear only once. Here the sequenced sample was cultured CD8+ T cells from PBMCs, taken from culture after CMV antigen stimulation. The source is a human donor in good health (CMV status not recorded). Some clones in this sample may be carry-over from other donors' samples.

V and J are TRBV5-6 and TRBJ1-3; D perhaps matches TRBD1 (5 bases). V was pared by 3 bases and J by 4 bases, with 17 bases between. The CDR3 runs to 16 residues. Germline CDR1 is SGHDT and CDR2 is YYEEEE. This CDR3 is CASSWAGGLRGNTIYF. In DNA, the CDR3 is TGTGCCAGCAGCTGGGCCGGGGGTCTGAGGGGAAACACCATATATTTT. Based on the CDR3 plus reference TRBV5-6 and TRBJ1-3, the full variable domain is DAGVTQSPTHLIKTRGQQVTLRCSPKSGHDTVSWYQQALGQGPQFIFQYYEEEERQRGNFPDRFSGHQFPNYSSELNVNALLLGDSALYLCASSWAGGLRGNTIYFGEGSWLTVV.

CDR3 protein: CASSLRGPGNQPQHF. The CDR3 DNA sequence: TGTGCCAGCAGTTTACGGGGGCCGGGCAATCAGCCCCAGCATTTT. The chain has TRBV12-3 or TRBV12-4 and TRBJ1-5; perhaps TRBD1 as D (6 bases). The CDR3 extends over 15 amino acids. V was shortened by 2 bases and J by 2 bases, with 10 bases between the two germline ends.

This clonotype was counted ten times or more. The V gene is TRBV7-8, the J gene TRBJ2-1; 10 bases align to TRBD2. This CDR3 comprises 17 residues. Germline V CDR1 and CDR2: SGHVS, FQNEAQ. Trimming removed 1 base from V and 1 base from J; junction bases left unmatched: 4. The CDR3 reads CASSLEAGGRSYNEQFF. CDR3 nucleotide sequence: TGTGCCAGCAGCTTAGAAGCGGGGGGGCGGTCCTACAATGAGCAGTTCTTC.

Only a few counts were recorded for this clonotype. V gene TRBV10-2 combines with J gene TRBJ2-5; D might be TRBD2 (6 bases). CDR1 is WSHSY and CDR2 is SAAADI in the germline V gene. Trimming shortened V by 3 bases and J by 6 bases, and 11 bases separated the two germline ends. The CDR3 spans 13 residues. The CDR3 protein is CASSDREEKTQYF. In DNA, the CDR3 is TGCGCCAGCAGTGACAGGGAGGAAAAGACCCAGTACTTC.

This chain links TRBV6-6 with TRBJ1-1, with D maybe TRBD1 (6 bases). Per the germline V gene, CDR1 is MNHNY and CDR2 is SVGAGI (reference sequence). Trimming removed 0 bases from V and 5 bases from J, with 16 bases in between. The CDR3 spans 16 residues. The CDR3 region has the DNA TGTGCCAGCAGTTACTCGATACTTACAGGGCGGACTGAAGCTTTCTTT. Translating it yields CASSYSILTGRTEAFF.

This clonotype was found a few times. The chain combines TRBV6-6 with TRBJ2-4, with D perhaps assigned TRBD1 or TRBD2 (5 bases each). Trimming removed 4 bases at V and 4 bases at J, with 14 bases between. The CDR3 runs to 15 residues. In germline, CDR1 is MNHNY, CDR2 SVGAGI (reference sequence). This CDR3 reads CASSSLRGTKNIQYF. In DNA, the CDR3 is TGTGCCAGCAGTTCCCTTCGGGGCACAAAAAACATTCAGTACTTC.

The chain is built from TRBV20-1 and TRBJ2-3; 9 bases map to TRBD2. The CDR3 runs 16 residues. The germline V gene has CDR1 DFQATT and CDR2 SNEGSKA (reference sequence). Germline trimming cut 1 base from V and 0 bases from J; bases unmatched to any gene: 5. The CDR3 loop is CSARAVAGVSTDTQYF. CDR3 DNA sequence: TGCAGTGCTAGAGCGGTAGCGGGGGTTAGCACAGATACGCAGTATTTT.

There are a few counts of this clonotype. The genes are TRBV6-2 or TRBV6-3 and TRBJ1-2; TRBD1 aligns across 8 bases. V was clipped by 6 bases and J by 5 bases; unmatched bases: 14. This CDR3 is 16 amino acids long. Germline lookup yields CDR1 MNHEY and CDR2 SVGEGT. The CDR3, as DNA: TGTGCCAGCAGCTTACAGGGGGACGCAACCCTTTATGGCTACACCTTC. Translated: CASSLQGDATLYGYTF.

The chain is built from TRBV29-1 and TRBJ1-2; 8 bases map to TRBD1. The CDR3 is 13 amino acids. The V segment lost 3 bases and the J segment 8 bases; nucleotides outside the gene matches: 8. Germline CDR1 is SQVTM and CDR2 is ANQGSEA. The CDR3 spells CSVEGRGHGGYTF. In DNA, the CDR3 is TGCAGCGTTGAGGGCAGGGGGCACGGAGGCTACACCTTC.

This chain uses TRBV6-6 with TRBJ2-2, with 9 bases fitting TRBD2. The CDR3 sequence is 18 residues long. Per the germline V gene, CDR1 is MNHNY and CDR2 is SVGAGI (reference sequence). V dropped 5 bases and J dropped 14; count of bases not matched to a gene: 24. The CDR3 is CASSPSGGGVLVPGVLFF. CDR3 sequence (DNA): TGTGCCAGCAGTCCCTCGGGCGGGGGGGTCCTTGTGCCCGGGGTTCTGTTTTTT.

This clonotype occurred many times. The chain couples TRBV7-8 to TRBJ2-4; 7 bases line up with TRBD1. CDR1 is SGHVS, CDR2 FQNEAQ, per germline. The CDR3 loop spans 15 amino acids. V trimming: 3 bases; J trimming: 8 bases; junction bases outside the gene matches: 10. For the CDR3, the DNA is TGTGCCAGCAGCTTTAGGCCGAGACAGGGTGACATTCAGTACTTC. Protein sequence: CASSFRPRQGDIQYF.

The sample holds many counts of this clonotype. This chain links TRBV7-2 with TRBJ1-5, with 9 bases that match TRBD1. Germline V gene data show CDR1 as SGHTA and CDR2 as FQGNSA. With V trimmed by 3 bases and J by 1 base, 19 bases remained unmatched. The CDR3 consists of 21 residues. CDR3 bases: TGTGCCAGCAGCTTTGCATTACCGGGACAGGGCGACTCCAGAAGCAATCAGCCCCAGCATTTT. This sequence encodes CASSFALPGQGDSRSNQPQHF.

This clonotype was counted between two and nine times. The chain joins TRBV5-1 to TRBJ1-2; 10 bases line up with TRBD1. V lost 0 bases, J lost 9 bases, and 5 bases stayed unmatched. There are 14 residues in the CDR3. The germline V gene has CDR1 SGHRS and CDR2 YFSETQ. The CDR3 sequence: CASSLAGTGDSYTF. The CDR3 DNA reads TGCGCCAGCAGCTTGGCCGGGACAGGGGATAGCTACACCTTC.

This chain connects TRBV10-3 to TRBJ2-7; D gene uncertain. Germline V gene lookup returns CDR1 ENHRY and CDR2 SYGVKD. Trimming removed 2 bases from V and 4 bases from J, with 3 bases in between. This CDR3 has 11 amino acids. In nucleotides, the CDR3 is TGTGCCATCAGTGAGACTTACGAGCAGTACGTC. This gives the protein CAISETYEQYV.

This clonotype was seen many times. The V call is TRBV7-6, the J call TRBJ2-2, with 7 bases aligning to TRBD1. V was clipped by 5 bases and J by 9 bases; unmatched bases: 3. This CDR3 spans 12 amino acids. Germline CDR1 and CDR2: SGHVS and FNYEAQ. DNA of the CDR3: TGTGCCAGCAGCCCACAGGGGCGGGAGCTGTTTTTT. It codes for CASSPQGRELFF.

This clonotype came up a few times. CDR3 loop: CASSLEVVRNTEAFF. CDR3 bases: TGTGCCAGCAGCTTAGAGGTGGTAAGGAACACTGAAGCTTTCTTT. The chain is built from TRBV7-8 and TRBJ1-1, with D unresolved. Between the trimmed V and J ends, which lost 1 base and 1 base, there was a span of 10 bases. CDR3 length: 15 residues. Germline V CDR1 and CDR2: SGHVS, FQNEAQ.

This clonotype was observed at least ten times. Because it lacks the conserved phenylalanine or tryptophan at the end, this CDR3 is likely a read error. It is unclear where the CDR3 begins or ends on the DNA, so no DNA is shown, and the CDR3 is as TCRdb lists it. This chain connects TRBV19 to TRBJ1-1; TRBD1 is the table's D call, not checked against the DNA. From its first to its last residue, the CDR3 has 14 amino acids. The germline V gene has CDR1 LNHDA and CDR2 SQIVND (reference sequence). CDR3 region: CASSLRMGRPLEAI.

This clonotype was counted many times. The chain couples TRBV14 to TRBJ1-3, with D possibly being TRBD1 (6 bases). Germline V gene data show CDR1 as SGHDN and CDR2 as FVKESK. Trimming pared 3 bases from V and 3 bases from J, leaving 12 bases between. This CDR3 is built from 15 residues. CDR3 nucleotides: TGTGCCAGCAGCCACTCCGGGACAAATGGAAACACCATATATTTT. It specifies CASSHSGTNGNTIYF.

This chain uses TRBV27 with TRBJ2-5; 7 bases line up with TRBD1. CDR1 is MNHEY and CDR2 is SMNVEV in the germline V gene (reference sequence). The CDR3 runs 16 residues. V dropped 2 bases and J dropped 2; count of bases not matched to a gene: 8. CDR3 DNA: TGTGCCAGCAGTTTAGGCCCCTACAGGGGACAAGAGACCCAGTACTTC. It specifies CASSLGPYRGQETQYF.

This chain joins TRBV12-3 or TRBV12-4 and TRBJ1-2; 7 positions agree with TRBD1. The CDR3 contains 12 residues. V was clipped by 6 bases and J by 8 bases; unmatched bases: 6. CDR3 sequence (DNA): TGTGCCAGCAGCCGACAGGGACTGGGCTACACCTTC. Its protein product is CASSRQGLGYTF.

The chain employs TRBV3-1 and TRBJ2-1; a weak D match, TRBD2 (6 bases). V was cut by 5 bases and J by 2 bases, with 19 bases left in between. Germline V lookup: CDR1 LGHDT, CDR2 YNNKEL (reference sequence). CDR3 size: 17 residues. Here the CDR3 reads CASSGGSGGEPYNEQFF. CDR3 bases: TGTGCCAGCAGCGGAGGATCAGGCGGGGAACCCTACAATGAGCAGTTCTTC.

In this sample, this clonotype turned up many times. The gene calls are TRBV5-5 and TRBJ2-1, with 13 bases matching TRBD2. The J segment lost 7 bases and the V segment lost 3 bases, leaving 4 bases of the junction unmatched. The CDR3 has 15 amino acids. From germline, CDR1 is SGHKS and CDR2 YYEKEE (reference sequence). CDR3: CASSWGLAGPNEQFF. DNA of the CDR3: TGTGCCAGCAGCTGGGGACTAGCGGGGCCTAATGAGCAGTTCTTC.

This clonotype was seen a few times. The V call is TRBV2, the J call TRBJ1-5; TRBD1 matches 7 bases. The V and J ends lost 6 bases and 0 bases, in that order; junction bases with no gene match: 5. This CDR3 region has 15 residues. CDR1 and CDR2 (germline): SNHLY, FYNNEI. For the CDR3, the DNA is TGTGCCAGCAGGCGGGACAGCTATAGCAATCAGCCCCAGCATTTT. It specifies CASRRDSYSNQPQHF.

The genes are TRBV27 and TRBJ1-2; tentatively, D is TRBD1 (5 bases). This CDR3 spans 16 amino acids. The V and J ends lost 6 bases and 2 bases respectively, with 19 bases between them. CDR1 and CDR2 (germline): MNHEY, SMNVEV (reference sequence). The CDR3 sequence is CASSPPPGRLNYGYTF. The CDR3 DNA reads TGTGCCAGCAGCCCCCCGCCAGGGCGGTTGAACTATGGCTACACCTTC.

The sample holds a few counts of this clonotype. This chain links TRBV20-1 with TRBJ2-5; TRBD2 might be the D (5 bases). Trimming pared 0 bases from V and 2 bases from J, leaving 13 bases between. This CDR3 is built from 15 residues. CDR1 and CDR2 (germline): DFQATT, SNEGSKA (reference sequence). CDR3 protein: CSARDRASSQETQYF. In DNA form, the CDR3 reads TGCAGTGCTAGAGATCGGGCTAGCAGTCAAGAGACCCAGTACTTC.

This clonotype was seen a handful of times. CDR3 in amino acids: CASNTWGGKLFF. The CDR3 nucleotides are TGTGCCAGCAACACCTGGGGAGGAAAACTGTTTTTT. The chain combines TRBV7-9 with TRBJ1-4; D is unclear. Germline values: CDR1 SEHNR, CDR2 FQNEAQ (reference sequence). This CDR3 contains 12 residues. Trimming cost V 7 bases and J 10 bases, with 13 bases left between them.

Of note for this clonotype: Given a much more abundant clone one base away, this may be a read error. The chain joins TRBV7-6 to TRBJ1-1; TRBD1 matches at 9 bases. The V and J ends lost 4 bases and 6 bases, in that order; junction bases with no gene match: 12. This CDR3 is 16 amino acids long. The germline V gene has CDR1 SGHVS and CDR2 FNYEAQ. As DNA, the CDR3 is TGTGCCAGCAGCTCCAGGACAGGGGAAGATTGGGCTGAAGCTTTCTTT. Encoded protein: CASSSRTGEDWAEAFF.